Sequencing of this T cell receptor (beta chain) was carried out in a study of cytomegalovirus exposure and HLA in healthy donors. Study results and limitations: There were a few CMV-associated chains whose specificity for CMV antigens was confirmed in vitro. There was a cluster of highly shared sequence variants that was likely a sequencing artifact. In a later analysis, an Asian-associated ancestry cluster reportedly showed fewer N-insertions than the 666-donor mean. V- and J-gene trimming in TCR beta was tied to a missense DCLRE1C variant by an analysis performed later.

The PCR ran on 60 Vbeta and 13 Jbeta primers. The repertoire was sequenced with immunoSEQ multiplex PCR; TCRdb's copy has only in-frame clones and lacks some. The table lists more than 100,000 clones, more than 75% of them singletons, with about 9.3% in the top ten. As for this clone: Its matching antigen is unknown.

Germline CDR1 GTSNPN, CDR2 SVGIG (reference sequence). CDR3 size: 14 residues. Between the trimmed V and J ends, which lost 4 bases and 3 bases, there was a span of 13 bases. The sequence was collected from a young woman in good health and CMV-seropositive. Sequencing was carried out using PBMCs. This chain joins TRBV30 and TRBJ2-1; possible D gene TRBD1, 5 bases. The CDR3 reads CAWNRGADYNEQFF. In DNA form, the CDR3 reads TGTGCCTGGAATAGGGGCGCCGACTACAATGAGCAGTTCTTC.